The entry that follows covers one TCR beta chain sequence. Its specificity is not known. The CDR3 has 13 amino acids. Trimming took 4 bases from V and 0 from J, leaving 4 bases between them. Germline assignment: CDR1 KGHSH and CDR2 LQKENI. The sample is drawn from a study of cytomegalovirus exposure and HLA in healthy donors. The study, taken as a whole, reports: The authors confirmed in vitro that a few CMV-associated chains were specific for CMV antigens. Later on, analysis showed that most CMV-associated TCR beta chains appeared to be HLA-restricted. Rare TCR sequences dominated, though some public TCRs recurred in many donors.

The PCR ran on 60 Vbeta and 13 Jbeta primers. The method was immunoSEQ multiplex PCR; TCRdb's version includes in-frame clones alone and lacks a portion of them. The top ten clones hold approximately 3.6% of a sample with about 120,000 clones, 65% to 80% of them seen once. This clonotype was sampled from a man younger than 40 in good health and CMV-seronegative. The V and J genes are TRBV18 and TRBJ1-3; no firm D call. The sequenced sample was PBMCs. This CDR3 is CASSLISGNTIYF. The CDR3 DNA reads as TGTGCCAGCTCACTCATCTCTGGAAACACCATATATTTT.